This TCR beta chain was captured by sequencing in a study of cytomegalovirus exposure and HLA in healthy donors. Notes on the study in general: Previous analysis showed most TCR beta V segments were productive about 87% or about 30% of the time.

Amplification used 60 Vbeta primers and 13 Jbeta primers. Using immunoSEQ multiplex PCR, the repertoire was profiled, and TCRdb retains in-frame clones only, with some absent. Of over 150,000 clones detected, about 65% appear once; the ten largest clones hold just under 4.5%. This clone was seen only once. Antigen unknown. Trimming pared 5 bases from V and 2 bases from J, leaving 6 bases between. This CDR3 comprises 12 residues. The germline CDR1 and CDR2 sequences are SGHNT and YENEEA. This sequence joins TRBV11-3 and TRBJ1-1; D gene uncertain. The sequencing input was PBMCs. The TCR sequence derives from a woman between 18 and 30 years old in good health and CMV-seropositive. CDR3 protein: CASSGTNTEAFF. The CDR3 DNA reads TGTGCCAGCAGCGGTACAAACACTGAAGCTTTCTTT.